Listed below are T cell receptor beta chains from one sample, sequenced in a study of T-cell reconstitution after alpha-beta-depleted transplantation in children. TCRdb called the PCR reads again in MiXCR, with one record for every CDR3 protein. Altogether about 610,000 distinct CDR3 sequences are present, over 9.5% being singletons, with the ten largest covering about 4%. Here the sequenced sample was PBMCs from the stem cell graft donor, taken from the stem cell graft. These receptors originate from a human donor who donated a stem cell graft to a child with acute myeloid leukemia. Each CDR3 is given with its conserved first and last residue. The order of the fields is V gene, D gene, clone size, J gene, CDR3 DNA, CDR3 protein. A D gene is named only where the DNA matches it firmly. Clone size is stated in some rows and not others, as once, few, many or a class when expanded.

TRBV6-1	.	many	TRBJ1-2	TGTGCCAGCAGTGAAGAGTGGAACTATGGCTACACCTTC	CASSEEWNYGYTF
TRBV27	.	few	TRBJ1-1	TGTGCCAGCAGTCCCTGGGACCGAATAAACACTGAAGCTTTCTTT	CASSPWDRINTEAFF
TRBV6-5	.	few	TRBJ2-3	TGTGCCAGCAGTTACTCGTCCTCGACAGATACGCAGTATTTT	CASSYSSSTDTQYF
TRBV15	TRBD2	few	TRBJ2-3	TGTGCCACCAGCAGGGGACTAGCGGAGAACACAGATACGCAGTATTTT	CATSRGLAENTDTQYF
TRBV3-1	.	.	TRBJ1-5	TGTGCCAGCAGCCAAGAAACAGGACTTAATCAGCCCCAGCATTTT	CASSQETGLNQPQHF
TRBV24-1	TRBD1	many	TRBJ2-2	TGTGCCACCAGTGATCCACAGGGGCTCGACACCGGGGAGCTGTTTTTT	CATSDPQGLDTGELFF
TRBV4-3	TRBD2	many	TRBJ2-1	TGCGCCAGCAGCCAAGATAGGGGATCGGGGGGGAATGAGCAGTTCTTC	CASSQDRGSGGNEQFF
TRBV12-3/TRBV12-4	TRBD1	many	TRBJ2-5	TGTGCCAGCAGTGGGACAGCCAACTTC	CASSGTANF
TRBV28	TRBD1	few	TRBJ1-2	TGTGCCAGCAGTTCTCCCCGACAGGGCTATGGCTACACCTTC	CASSSPRQGYGYTF
TRBV20-1	TRBD2	many	TRBJ2-3	TGCAGTGCTAGAGATCTAGCGGGAGAATGGGATACGCAGTATTTT	CSARDLAGEWDTQYF
TRBV18	.	.	TRBJ2-6	TGTGCCAGCAGGGAGGACTCTGGGGCCAACGTCCTGACTTTC	CASREDSGANVLTF
TRBV5-5	TRBD2	.	TRBJ2-7	TGTGCCAGCGGCTCCGTTTTCTTAGCGGGGTACGAGCAGTACTTC	CASGSVFLAGYEQYF
TRBV12-3/TRBV12-4	.	.	TRBJ2-7	TGTGCCAGCAGTTTAGGCAGAAAGTACGAGCAGTACTTC	CASSLGRKYEQYF
TRBV28	TRBD2	.	TRBJ2-7	TGTGCCAGCAGGGCTAGCGGGCAAACCTACGAGCAGTACTTC	CASRASGQTYEQYF
TRBV24-1	TRBD2	many	TRBJ2-1	TGTGCCACCAGTGATTTGGTGACTAGCGGTGTTGAGGGGCAGTTCTTC	CATSDLVTSGVEGQFF
TRBV12-3/TRBV12-4	TRBD1	.	TRBJ2-5	TGTGCCAGCAGATCCCTTCGAGGGACAGGGCAAGAGACCCAGTACTTC	CASRSLRGTGQETQYF
TRBV7-2	TRBD1	few	TRBJ2-7	TGTGCCAGCAGCCTCGGGACAGGGCTCCAATTCTACGAGCAGTACTTC	CASSLGTGLQFYEQYF
TRBV12-5	.	.	TRBJ2-1	TGTGCTACCCAGGCTCCTCCTTACAATGAGCAGTTCTTC	CATQAPPYNEQFF
TRBV4-2	TRBD2	many	TRBJ2-1	TGTGCCAGCAGCCGGGGGGCGGGAGGGGAGAATGAGCAGTTCTTC	CASSRGAGGENEQFF
TRBV4-2	TRBD2	many	TRBJ2-4	TGTGCCAGCAGCCAAGAGATTATCCTAGCGGGAGGAGTGGCGGCCAAAAACATTCAGTACTTC	CASSQEIILAGGVAAKNIQYF
TRBV6-6	TRBD2	few	TRBJ2-7	TGTGCCACTGAGACTAGCGGTTCCTACGAGCAGTACTTC	CATETSGSYEQYF
TRBV20-1	.	.	TRBJ2-1	TGCTGTGCTAGAGGACTCGGCCGCGGGGAGCAGTTCTTC	CCARGLGRGEQFF
TRBV3-1	.	.	TRBJ1-1	TGTGCCAGCAGCCATGGCCTATGGGGCAGGGCTAACCCGAGCCCAGCTTTCTTT	CASSHGLWGRANPSPAFF
TRBV29-1	TRBD2	many	TRBJ2-3	TGCAGCGTGGACGGCGGGAGCAGGTCCCCAGATACGCAGTATTTT	CSVDGGSRSPDTQYF
TRBV20-1	.	.	TRBJ2-7	TGCAGTGCTAGAGACCCCGGGACGGGGCCCTACGAGCAGTACTTC	CSARDPGTGPYEQYF
TRBV24-1	.	.	TRBJ2-1	TGTGCCACCAGTGTTAGGGACCGTACCTACAATGAGCAGTTCTTC	CATSVRDRTYNEQFF
TRBV25-1	.	.	TRBJ2-6	TGTGCCAGCAGTGAACCTGGGGGGGCCAACGTCCTGACTTTC	CASSEPGGANVLTF
TRBV29-1	TRBD2	many	TRBJ2-1	TGCAGCGGGGGGACTAGTCCTTGGGATGAGCAGTTCTTC	CSGGTSPWDEQFF
TRBV6-1	.	.	TRBJ2-7	TGTGCCAGCAGAACCCCGGGACACAGCTACGAGCAGTACTTC	CASRTPGHSYEQYF
TRBV20-1	TRBD1	few	TRBJ2-5	TGCAGTGCATACGGACAGGGGGTCCTGGGGACCCAGTACTTC	CSAYGQGVLGTQYF
TRBV6-5	TRBD2	.	TRBJ2-3	TGTGCCAGCAGTTACTCCCCCCTAGCGGGAGGGAGGTATACGCAGTATTTT	CASSYSPLAGGRYTQYF
TRBV5-1	.	few	TRBJ2-7	TGCGCCAGCAGCTACAAGGGGGGGACGGTAAGCTCCTACGAGCAGTACTTC	CASSYKGGTVSSYEQYF
TRBV7-3	.	.	TRBJ1-2	TGTGCCAGCAGCTTAGATGGGGTTAACTATGGCTACACCTTC	CASSLDGVNYGYTF
TRBV9	.	many	TRBJ2-2	TGTGCCAGCAGCCTCACGATCTGGTCCGGGGAGCTGTTTTTT	CASSLTIWSGELFF
TRBV5-1	.	few	TRBJ2-1	TGCGCCAGCAGCTTGTTGACTGGGTGGAATGAGCAGTTCTTC	CASSLLTGWNEQFF
TRBV5-1	TRBD2	few	TRBJ2-1	TGCGCCAGCAGCTTCACTAGCGGGAGGAATGAGCAGTTCTTC	CASSFTSGRNEQFF